This record concerns one T cell receptor beta chain sequence. Antigen: not known. CDR1 is SGDLS, CDR2 YYNGEE, per germline. Trimming stripped 0 bases from V and 0 bases from J, with 7 bases between. The CDR3 totals 14 residues. The entry originates in a study of a mutant IDH1 vaccine in newly diagnosed glioma. Study-level information: Visit V13 took place at week 47, and visit V12 happened at week 35.

Time point here: week 47, end of study. Topical imiquimod was applied with each vaccine dose, which held 300 ug of mutant IDH1 20-mer peptide. Repertoires were generated with immunoSEQ multiplex PCR, while TCRdb's copy carries only in-frame clones and drops some. The table has fewer than 70,000 clones, roughly four fifths seen once. V and J are TRBV9 and TRBJ2-7; D remains unclear. This sequence was found in a man aged 30 to 45 with glioma. Specimen: PBMCs, collected from a glioma patient whose treatment included an IDH1 peptide vaccine. CDR3 loop: CASSVDGTSYEQYF. DNA for the CDR3: TGTGCCAGCAGCGTAGACGGTACCTCCTACGAGCAGTACTTC.